This T cell receptor beta chain appears in the sequencing data of a study of T cell changes during pregnancy in multiple sclerosis. Clones were read by immunoSEQ multiplex PCR, and TCRdb kept only the in-frame ones, dropping some. The data show about 110,000 clones, 85% to 95% seen once. Between the trimmed V and J ends, which lost 3 bases and 0 bases, there was a span of 12 bases. The CDR3 is 15 residues long. The germline V gene has CDR1 MNHEY and CDR2 SVGAGI. This clone came up once. The origin of this receptor is a female donor in good health, enrolled as a control in a pregnancy study. Sequencing was performed on peripheral blood, taken in the third trimester of pregnancy. The chain carries TRBV6-5 and TRBJ2-7; D possibly corresponds to TRBD1 (6 bases). The CDR3, as DNA: TGTGCCAGCAGTTATTTAGGACAGAGCTCCTACGAGCAGTACTTC. Translated: CASSYLGQSSYEQYF.